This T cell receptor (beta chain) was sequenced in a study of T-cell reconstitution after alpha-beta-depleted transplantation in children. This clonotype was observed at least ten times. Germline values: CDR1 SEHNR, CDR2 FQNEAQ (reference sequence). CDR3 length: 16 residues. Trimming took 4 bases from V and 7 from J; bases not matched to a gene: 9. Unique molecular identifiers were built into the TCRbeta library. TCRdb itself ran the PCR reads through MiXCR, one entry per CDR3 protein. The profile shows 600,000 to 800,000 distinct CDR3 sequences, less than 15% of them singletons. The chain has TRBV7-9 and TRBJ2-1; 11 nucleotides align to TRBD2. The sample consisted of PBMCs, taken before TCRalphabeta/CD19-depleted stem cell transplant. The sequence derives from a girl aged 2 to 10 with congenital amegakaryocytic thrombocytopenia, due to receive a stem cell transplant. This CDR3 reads CASSWSLAGGQNEQFF. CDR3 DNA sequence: TGTGCCAGCAGCTGGTCCCTAGCGGGAGGCCAGAATGAGCAGTTCTTC.